This T cell receptor (beta chain) was retrieved from a study of T-cell memory formation after mild COVID-19 (dated by TCRdb to the early 2020s). Notes on the research overall: Most TCR sequence clusters were specific to one of the two donors. Two young, previously healthy adult volunteers made up the cohort, one male and one female. Longitudinal TCRalpha and TCRbeta repertoire sequencing tracked T-cell clones expanding and contracting after mild COVID-19 in a couple of donors.

Instrument used: Illumina NovaSeq 6000. TCRalpha and TCRbeta cDNA libraries were constructed by 5'RACE with constant-segment primers, with sample barcodes and unique molecular identifiers being introduced. RNA was extracted from every sample with Trizol reagent. Libraries were amplified in two PCR steps, with a second sample barcode and Illumina TruSeq adapters added in the second step. Sequencing of libraries was performed on an Illumina NovaSeq with 2 x 150 bp paired-end reads. As for the original processing: Demultiplexing of reads and collapsing into UMI-guided consensus sequences were performed with migec v1.2.7. With mixcr v2.1.11, UMI consensuses were aligned to TRA and TRB V and J templates and assembled into clonotypes. A clonotype was counted as expanded or contracted only if both edgeR and NoisET called the change significant, with noise models trained on biological replicates. For edgeR calls, the cutoffs were a false discovery rate-adjusted p below 0.01 and a log2 fold-change threshold of 1. As an exploratory analysis of dynamics, PCA with hierarchical clustering was applied to max-normalized trajectories of the 1000 most abundant clonotypes. Each responding clone was given a CD4 or CD8 phenotype based on the CD4+ and CD8+ repertoires, which had been sequenced separately. TCRdb applied fastp at Q25 and MiXCR to the public reads, then kept only in-frame beta chains. Rows are unified per CDR3 protein, each entry keeping the most common DNA and genes. It is TCRdb's table, rather than the study itself, that gives the V and J calls and clone size. The sample table lists approximately 290,000 distinct CDR3 sequences, 7.5% to 9.5% of them with a count of one. The ten largest make up around a fifth of the sample.

This clonotype was counted only a few times. Its cognate antigen has yet to be identified. There are no base qualities to consult, and no much larger clone falls within one base. General findings and caveats noted by the study authors: SARS-CoV-2 specificity of the second-wave clones peaking on day 37 was not confirmed. The study included only a couple of mild cases, and larger cohorts that include severe cases with pre-infection samples were judged to be necessary. Some responding clones were detected in pre-infection memory, suggesting pre-existing cross-reactive memory T cells joined the SARS-CoV-2 response. Clones contracting from day 15 to 85 had balanced CD4/CD8 phenotypes, while a second wave expanding from day 15 to 37 was biased towards CD4+. Contracting CD4+ clones were located mainly in the CM and EM memory subsets, whereas CD8+ clones were found to be enriched in EMRA.

Relative to germline, V is missing 3 bases and J is missing 8 bases, with 11 bases of the junction outside any gene match. The CDR3 holds 16 amino acids from the cysteine to the phenylalanine. The CDR3 DNA has 48 bases and is translated from base 1. Based on the germline V gene, the CDR1 and CDR2 sequences are MGHRA and YSYEKL. Ficoll-Paque density gradient centrifugation was the method used to isolate PBMCs. Sequencing input: PBMCs or a T cell subset sorted from them (not recorded which). The TCR originated in a young man who had mild COVID-19 (a few samples of this study predate the infection). The sample titles of this study are shuffled in the database, so cell type and time point are left out; the donor was told from shared clones. The receptor chain draws on TRBV4-1 and TRBJ2-1; the junction holds 9 bases that match TRBD2. CDR3 loop: CASSQAGTSLAYEQFF. The sequenced DNA is TGCGCCAGCAGCCAGGCCGGGACTAGCCTTGCCTATGAGCAGTTCTTC.